Given below is one TCR beta chain in context. This clonotype was seen ten or more times. No antigen is known for it. This may arise from a read error, as a much more abundant clone is one base away. V is shortened by 6 bases, J by 9 bases, and the region joining them spans 15 bases. The CDR3, cysteine through phenylalanine, is 12 amino acids long. Of the read, only the CDR3 DNA is kept; its 36 bases are in frame from base 1. CDR1 and CDR2, looked up from the germline V gene (reference sequence), are DFQATT and SNEGSKA. This sample is part of a study of T cells in Graves' hyperthyroidism and ophthalmopathy (dated by TCRdb to the late 2010s). Background on the whole study: Peripheral blood samples were taken at the time of initial diagnosis, prior to any treatment. To identify TCR V-J signatures that set the groups apart, the researchers used a discovery cohort of about a hundred patients, made up of 43 with Graves' ophthalmopathy and some 56 with stable Graves' hyperthyroidism. An independent validation cohort of about 19 hyperthyroidism patients and 17 patients who later progressed to ophthalmopathy tested prospective prediction of ophthalmopathy. For training and testing, the approximately 97 patients in the discovery cohort were randomly divided in a 7:3 ratio. The study also compared thyroid tissue and blood T-cell repertoires from about six Graves' hyperthyroidism patients. Following sampling, methimazole starting at 30 mg daily was given to hyperthyroidism patients, and high-dose intravenous methylprednisolone was given to ophthalmopathy patients. The paper describes TCR Vbeta CDR3 sequencing of 135 peripheral blood samples, made up of 43 ophthalmopathy patients, approximately 73 hyperthyroidism patients and 17 progressor patients.

A patient counted as having stable Graves' hyperthyroidism if no progression to ophthalmopathy occurred over 18 months of follow-up. Hyperthyroidism patients were newly diagnosed, with disease duration under 2 months, and aged 18 to 65 years. Any patient with an uncontrolled infection, another autoimmune disease, pregnancy or lactation was excluded. Diagnoses were based on clinical symptoms, serum thyroxine and TRAb, thyroid ultrasound and orbital computed tomography. PBMCs were isolated from approximately 10 ml of fresh peripheral blood by Ficoll-Paque density gradient centrifugation. Trizol reagent was used to extract total RNA, and RNA quality was then checked on an Agilent 2100 Bioanalyzer. TCR beta CDR3 regions were amplified from RNA transcripts. A first-round RT-PCR of the TCR CDR3 used the HTBI primer set with the Qiagen OneStep RT-PCR kit. The libraries were constructed in a second round of multiplex PCR and then size-selected and purified. Sequencing of the libraries was done on an Illumina HiSeq2000 using paired-end 100 bp reads. The study's processing was this. SOAPnuke was used to process the raw data, throwing out any read that contained adapters or uncalled bases, had a mean Phred below 15, or lacked an exact constant-primer or identifier match. COPE v1.2.5 was used to merge high-quality paired reads, and clonotypes were defined as unique nucleotide sequences. MiTCR v1.1 was used to align clonotypes to the IMGT TRBV, TRBD and TRBJ reference segments. The analysis was restricted to V-J combinations with a frequency above 0.0001, which together covered approximately 99% of the repertoires. The TCS score was defined as F50 (clonal expansion) divided by E x V (chaos), with BLOSUM62-based TCRdist calculated between CDR3 peptides within each V-J. Welch's t-statistics and random forest reduced 500 to 550 V-J features to 13, which were used in a naive Bayes classifier (R e1071). TCRdb trimmed public reads at Q25 via fastp, called clones via MiXCR and kept in-frame beta chains. Identical CDR3 proteins give one entry, which carries the most common genes and DNA. The V and J calls reflect TCRdb's pipeline rather than the authors' work. Here the sample has approximately 380,000 distinct CDR3 sequences; approximately 19% occur a single time. Of the sample, about 4% is held by the ten largest clones.

On the study overall, not on this receptor specifically: Most expanded thyroid clonotypes (frequency above 0.001) were also detected in blood, suggesting blood repertoires may reflect thyroid immune responses. No statistical method was used to fix the sample size in advance, and group allocation was not hidden from the investigators. Ophthalmopathy was separated from stable hyperthyroidism by a 13 V-J signature model, with around 88% sensitivity and approximately 84% specificity obtained in cross-validation and 80%/75% obtained in testing. During validation, the model predicted progression to ophthalmopathy a median of around 6 months ahead of onset, with just under 71% sensitivity and more than 72% specificity.

The rearrangement combines TRBV20-1 with TRBJ1-5, with the D gene not clear enough to name. This clonotype originated in a young woman with Graves' hyperthyroidism. The sample consisted of blood. The CDR3 reads CSAAPTPVPQHF. DNA sequence: TGCAGTGCCGCACCTACCCCAGTGCCCCAGCATTTT.